Below, 27 T cell receptor beta chains from the same sample are listed, as sequenced in a study of monozygotic twins with inflammatory bowel disease. Following a re-call of the 5' RACE reads, TCRdb has one entry per CDR3 protein and lacks DNA. Here the sample table reports 330,000 or so distinct CDR3 sequences. The sample comprised blood. The receptors were gathered from a human donor with ulcerative colitis or Crohn's disease, or a healthy co-twin of an affected twin (not recorded which).

The genes are TRBV27 and TRBJ2-5. The CDR3 spans 11 residues. CDR1 is MNHEY and CDR2 is SMNVEV in the germline V gene (reference sequence). CDR3 sequence: CATQSRETQYF.

The chain carries TRBV20-1 and TRBJ2-5; TCRdb names TRBD2, which stays unverified in the absence of DNA. Germline loops: CDR1 DFQATT, CDR2 SNEGSKA (reference sequence). This CDR3 comprises 15 residues. CDR3 sequence: CSARGGLAVGETQYF.

The rearrangement links TRBV28 to TRBJ2-3; absent DNA, TCRdb's TRBD1 call cannot be checked. The germline gives CDR1 MDHEN, CDR2 SYDVKM. The CDR3 extends over 15 amino acids. CDR3 sequence: CASSQGGQGTDTQYF.

The genes are TRBV20-1 and TRBJ1-1; the D gene TCRdb calls, TRBD1, cannot be checked with no DNA. The CDR3 loop spans 15 amino acids. Per the germline V gene, CDR1 is DFQATT and CDR2 is SNEGSKA (reference sequence). The CDR3 loop reads CSASWAGTANTEAFF.

This chain uses TRBV20-1 with TRBJ2-3; TCRdb calls TRBD2, which cannot be checked without DNA. CDR1 is DFQATT and CDR2 is SNEGSKA in the germline V gene (reference sequence). The CDR3 is made up of 15 amino acids. The CDR3 region is CSALGLAGRTDTQYF.

The chain has TRBV29-1 and TRBJ2-5; TCRdb picks TRBD1, but there is no DNA to check that call. The germline CDR1 and CDR2 sequences are SQVTM and ANQGSEA. The CDR3 runs to 14 residues. CDR3: CSAARVGQQENQYF.

The V call is TRBV20-1, the J call TRBJ2-2; the D call from TCRdb, TRBD1, cannot be confirmed without DNA. Looked up from germline, CDR1 is DFQATT and CDR2 is SNEGSKA (reference sequence). The CDR3 spans 15 residues. CDR3: CSAGQGAHGTGELFF.

The chain carries TRBV12-3 or TRBV12-4 and TRBJ2-2; absent DNA, TCRdb's TRBD2 call cannot be checked. The CDR3 has 16 residues. CDR3 sequence reads: CASIDRREGLRRELFF.

The rearrangement joins TRBV28 to TRBJ2-1; the TCRdb call, TRBD1, lacks DNA for checking. The CDR3 contains 13 residues. Germline assignment: CDR1 MDHEN and CDR2 SYDVKM. The CDR3 spells CASSPLIPNEQFF.

V is TRBV18 and J is TRBJ2-3; absent DNA, TCRdb's TRBD1 call cannot be checked. CDR1 is KGHSH and CDR2 is LQKENI in the germline V gene. The CDR3 consists of 16 residues. CDR3 residues: CASSPPGQGLTDTQYF.

This chain uses TRBV19 with TRBJ1-5. Looked up from germline, CDR1 is LNHDA and CDR2 is SQIVND (reference sequence). This CDR3 region has 12 residues. The CDR3 spells CASSGENQPQHF.

This chain links TRBV12-3 or TRBV12-4 with TRBJ2-1; TCRdb indicates TRBD1, and absent DNA this call remains unverified. This CDR3 comprises 13 residues. The CDR3 spells CASSLELGTEQFF.

V is TRBV18 and J is TRBJ2-5. CDR1 KGHSH and CDR2 LQKENI come from the germline V gene. CDR3 length equals 14 residues. CDR3 region: CASSPRSPQETQYF.

This chain uses TRBV20-1 with TRBJ2-7; the TCRdb call, TRBD1, lacks DNA for checking. The CDR3 contains 13 residues. Per germline, CDR1 DFQATT and CDR2 SNEGSKA (reference sequence). Here the CDR3 reads CSARDESVPETLF.

This chain connects TRBV7-2 to TRBJ2-5. In germline, CDR1 is SGHTA, CDR2 FQGNSA. The CDR3 totals 13 residues. CDR3 protein: CASSSRVQETQYF.

The chain is built from TRBV12-3 or TRBV12-4 and TRBJ2-1; absent DNA, TCRdb's TRBD1 call cannot be checked. The CDR3 totals 16 residues. CDR3: CASSPLRGQGTNEQFF.

The chain is built from TRBV6-1 and TRBJ1-5. The germline V gene has CDR1 MNHNS and CDR2 SASEGT. The CDR3 totals 15 residues. CDR3 loop: CASSDGEEGNQPQHF.

The rearrangement joins TRBV4-3 to TRBJ2-7; TCRdb's D call, TRBD1, is unchecked because there is no DNA. The CDR3 has 14 residues. Germline assignment: CDR1 LGHNA and CDR2 YSLEER. This CDR3 is CASGSGTGTYEQYF.

The genes are TRBV7-7 and TRBJ1-5; TCRdb calls TRBD1, which cannot be checked without DNA. Germline CDR1 and CDR2: SSHAT and FNYEAQ (reference sequence). CDR3 length: 13 amino acids. This chain's CDR3 is CASSAGQGQPQHF. The full variable domain, rest sourced from reference TRBV7-7 and TRBJ1-5, is GAGVSQSPRYKVTKRGQDVTLRCDPISSHATLYWYQQALGQGPEFLTYFNYEAQPDKSGLPSDRFSAERPEGSISTLTIQRTEQRDSAMYRCASSAGQGQPQHFGDGTRLSIL.

The rearrangement joins TRBV24-1 to TRBJ2-1; the D call of TRBD2 rests on TCRdb alone, since no DNA is present to check it. CDR1 is KGHDR and CDR2 is SFDVKD in the germline V gene. This CDR3 has 16 amino acids. CDR3: CATSDFAGGPRNEQFF.

The gene calls are TRBV20-1 and TRBJ2-1; TCRdb indicates TRBD2, and absent DNA this call remains unverified. The germline V gene encodes CDR1 DFQATT and CDR2 SNEGSKA (reference sequence). The CDR3 is 15 residues long. CDR3 residues: CSARRASGRDYEQFF.

The chain employs TRBV19 and TRBJ2-6; TCRdb designates TRBD2, a call that cannot be tested without DNA. The CDR3 spans 17 residues. Looked up from germline, CDR1 is LNHDA and CDR2 is SQIVND (reference sequence). The CDR3 protein is CASRRALGALGANVLTF.

The chain employs TRBV27 and TRBJ2-5; TCRdb's D gene call, TRBD1, goes unchecked for lack of DNA. Germline-derived CDR1 and CDR2 are MNHEY and SMNVEV (reference sequence). CDR3 length: 14 amino acids. CDR3 sequence reads: CASSKTGVWETQYF.

V and J are TRBV29-1 and TRBJ1-2; TCRdb's assignment of TRBD1 cannot be checked, as there is no DNA. The CDR3 contains 15 residues. Germline values: CDR1 SQVTM, CDR2 ANQGSEA. The CDR3: CSVEGLGQLGYGYTF.

The CDR3 is CATSEPGGIDEQFF. The rearrangement uses TRBV24-1 and TRBJ2-1; there is no DNA to check the TCRdb D call of TRBD1. CDR3 size: 14 residues. Germline-derived CDR1 and CDR2 are KGHDR and SFDVKD.

The J gene is TRBJ1-4, the V gene TRBV7-9. The CDR3 runs to 15 residues. CDR1 and CDR2 (germline): SEHNR, FQNEAQ (reference sequence). The CDR3 protein is CASSFAGTTNEKLFF.

The chain links TRBV6-5 to TRBJ2-5. CDR1 is MNHEY, CDR2 SVGAGI, per germline. The length of the CDR3 is 14 residues. CDR3 loop: CASSYSQTRETQYF.